The entry below describes one TCR beta chain. In the study's own analysis: From reference gene primer amplification, estimates of nucleated cell counts were derived. Sequencing was performed with immunoSEQ multiplex PCR; in TCRdb, only in-frame clones are kept and a portion is missing. V and J calls and clone size come straight from that table; D and trimming were deduced from the DNA. The table includes under 110,000 clones, 76% detected once. The entry originates in a study of blood T cell repertoires in COVID-19. Seattle-derived patients entered the study during active infection and were followed longitudinally. V lost 0 bases to trimming and J lost 3 bases; unmatched junction nucleotides: 0. CDR3 size: 14 residues. Germline lookup yields CDR1 MNHNY and CDR2 SVGAGI (reference sequence).

Material for sequencing was peripheral blood. The sequence was obtained from a man of 80 years or more with COVID-19, enrolled during active disease. The J gene is TRBJ1-1, the V gene TRBV6-6, with 8 positions matching TRBD1. CDR3 nucleotides: TGTGCCAGCAGTTACTCGGACAGGGACACTGAAGCTTTCTTT. It translates to CASSYSDRDTEAFF.